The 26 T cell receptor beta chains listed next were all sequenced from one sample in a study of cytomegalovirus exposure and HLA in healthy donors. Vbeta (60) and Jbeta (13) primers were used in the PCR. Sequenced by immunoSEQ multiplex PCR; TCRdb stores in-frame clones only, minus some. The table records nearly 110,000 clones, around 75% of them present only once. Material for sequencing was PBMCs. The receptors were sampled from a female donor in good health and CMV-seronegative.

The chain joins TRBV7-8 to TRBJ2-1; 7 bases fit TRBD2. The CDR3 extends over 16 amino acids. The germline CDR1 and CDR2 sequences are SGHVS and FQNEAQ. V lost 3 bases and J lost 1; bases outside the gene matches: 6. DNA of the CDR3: TGTGCCAGCAGCTTTTCCACTAGCGCTTCCTACAATGAGCAGTTCTTC. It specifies CASSFSTSASYNEQFF.

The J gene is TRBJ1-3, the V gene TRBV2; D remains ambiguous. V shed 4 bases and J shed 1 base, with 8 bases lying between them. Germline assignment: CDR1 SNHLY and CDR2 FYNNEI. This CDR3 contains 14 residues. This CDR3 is CASSVRGSGNTIYF. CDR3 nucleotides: TGTGCCAGCAGTGTCCGGGGTTCTGGAAACACCATATATTTT.

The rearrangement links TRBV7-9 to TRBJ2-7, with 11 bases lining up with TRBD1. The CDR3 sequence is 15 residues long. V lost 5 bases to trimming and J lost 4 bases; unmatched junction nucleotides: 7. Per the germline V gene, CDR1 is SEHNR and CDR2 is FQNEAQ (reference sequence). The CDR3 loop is CASSLPGTGGYEQYF. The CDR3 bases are TGTGCCAGCAGCCTGCCCGGGACAGGGGGTTACGAGCAGTACTTC. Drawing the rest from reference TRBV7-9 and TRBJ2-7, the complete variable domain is DTGVSQNPRHKITKRGQNVTFRCDPISEHNRLYWYRQTLGQGPEFLTYFQNEAQLEKSRLLSDRFSAERPKGSFSTLEIQRTEQGDSAMYLCASSLPGTGGYEQYFGPGTRLTVT.

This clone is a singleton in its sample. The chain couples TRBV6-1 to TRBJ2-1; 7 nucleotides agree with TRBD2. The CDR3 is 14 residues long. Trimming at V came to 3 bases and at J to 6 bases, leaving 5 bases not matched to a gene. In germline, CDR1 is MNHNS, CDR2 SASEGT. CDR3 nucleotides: TGTGCCAGCAGTGACGGGAGGCCTCTCAATGAGCAGTTCTTC. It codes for CASSDGRPLNEQFF.

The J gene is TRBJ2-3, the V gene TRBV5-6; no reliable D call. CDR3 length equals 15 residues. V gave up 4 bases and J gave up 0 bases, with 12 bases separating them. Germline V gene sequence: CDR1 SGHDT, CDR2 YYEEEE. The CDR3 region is CASSLLSASTDTQYF. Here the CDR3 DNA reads TGTGCCAGCAGCCTTTTGAGTGCTAGCACAGATACGCAGTATTTT.

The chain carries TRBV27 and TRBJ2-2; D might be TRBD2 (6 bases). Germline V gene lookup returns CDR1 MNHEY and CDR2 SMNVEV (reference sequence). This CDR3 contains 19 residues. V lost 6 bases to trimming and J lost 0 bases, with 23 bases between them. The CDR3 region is CASRPLGGGIFTNTGELFF. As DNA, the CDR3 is TGTGCCAGCAGGCCTCTTGGGGGAGGAATTTTTACGAACACCGGGGAGCTGTTTTTT.

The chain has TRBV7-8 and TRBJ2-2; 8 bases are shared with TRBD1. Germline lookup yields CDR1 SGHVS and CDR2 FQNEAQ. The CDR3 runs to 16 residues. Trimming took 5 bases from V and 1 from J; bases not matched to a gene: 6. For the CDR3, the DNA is TGTGCCAGCAGCCACCGGACAGGGATGAACACCGGGGAGCTGTTTTTT. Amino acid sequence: CASSHRTGMNTGELFF.

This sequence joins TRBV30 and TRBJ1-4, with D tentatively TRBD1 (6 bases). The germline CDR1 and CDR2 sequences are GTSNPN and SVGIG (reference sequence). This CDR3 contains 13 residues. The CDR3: CATLWTARGGLFF. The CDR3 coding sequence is TGTGCGACTCTTTGGACGGCCAGGGGTGGACTGTTTTTT.

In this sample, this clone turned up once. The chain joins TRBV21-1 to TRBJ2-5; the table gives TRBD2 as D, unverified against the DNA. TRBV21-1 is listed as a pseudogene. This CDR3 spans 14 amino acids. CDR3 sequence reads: CASSRTSEWKTQYF. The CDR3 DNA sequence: TGTGCCAGCAGCAGAACTAGCGAATGGAAGACCCAGTACTTC.

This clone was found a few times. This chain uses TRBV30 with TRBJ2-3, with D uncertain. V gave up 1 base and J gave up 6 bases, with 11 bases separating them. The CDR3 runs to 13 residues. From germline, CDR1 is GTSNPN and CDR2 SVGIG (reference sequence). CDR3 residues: CAWSGSDEDTQYF. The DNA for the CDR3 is TGTGCCTGGAGTGGGAGCGACGAGGATACGCAGTATTTT.

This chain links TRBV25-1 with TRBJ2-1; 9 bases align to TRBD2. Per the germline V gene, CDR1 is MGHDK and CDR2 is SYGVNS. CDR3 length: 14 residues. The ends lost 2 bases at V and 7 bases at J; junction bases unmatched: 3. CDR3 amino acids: CASSELAGPNEQFF. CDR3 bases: TGTGCCAGCAGTGAACTAGCGGGACCGAATGAGCAGTTCTTC. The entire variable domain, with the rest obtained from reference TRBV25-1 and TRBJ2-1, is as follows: EADIYQTPRYLVIGTGKKITLECSQTMGHDKMYWYQQDPGMELHLIHYSYGVNSTEKGDLSSESTVSRIRTEHFPLTLESARPSHTSQYLCASSELAGPNEQFFGPGTRLTVL.

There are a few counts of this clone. CDR3 loop: CAIRNIPGSYEQYF. The CDR3 coding sequence is TGTGCCATCAGAAATATTCCGGGCTCCTACGAGCAGTACTTC. V usage is TRBV10-3 and J usage is TRBJ2-7; D not resolved. The germline gives CDR1 ENHRY, CDR2 SYGVKD. This CDR3 has 14 residues. Trimming cost V 6 bases and J 0 bases, with 12 bases left between them.

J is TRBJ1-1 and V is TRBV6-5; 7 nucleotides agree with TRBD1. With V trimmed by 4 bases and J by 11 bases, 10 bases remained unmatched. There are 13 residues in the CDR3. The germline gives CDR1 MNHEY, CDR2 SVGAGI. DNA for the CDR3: TGTGCCAGCAGTTCCACCGCGACAGGGAGGGCTTTCTTT. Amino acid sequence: CASSSTATGRAFF.

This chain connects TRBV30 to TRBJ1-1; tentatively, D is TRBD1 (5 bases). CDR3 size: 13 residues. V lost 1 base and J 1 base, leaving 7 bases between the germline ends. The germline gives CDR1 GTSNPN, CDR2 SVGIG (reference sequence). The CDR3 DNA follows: TGTGCCTGGAGTGGTCAGGGGAACACTGAAGCTTTCTTT. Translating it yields CAWSGQGNTEAFF.

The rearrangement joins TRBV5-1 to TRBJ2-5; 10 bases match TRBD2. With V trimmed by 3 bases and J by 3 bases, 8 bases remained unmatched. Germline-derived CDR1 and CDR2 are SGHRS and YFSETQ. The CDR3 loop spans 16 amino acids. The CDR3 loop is CASSSRTSGLEETQYF. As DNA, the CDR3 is TGCGCCAGCAGCTCCCGGACTAGCGGCCTAGAAGAGACCCAGTACTTC.

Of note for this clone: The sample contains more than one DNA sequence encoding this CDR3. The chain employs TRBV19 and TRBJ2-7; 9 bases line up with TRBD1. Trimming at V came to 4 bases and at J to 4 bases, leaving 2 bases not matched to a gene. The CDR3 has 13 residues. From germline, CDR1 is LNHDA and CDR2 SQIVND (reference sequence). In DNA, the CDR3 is TGTGCCAGTAGTACCGGGACAGGGTACGAGCAGTACTTC. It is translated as CASSTGTGYEQYF.

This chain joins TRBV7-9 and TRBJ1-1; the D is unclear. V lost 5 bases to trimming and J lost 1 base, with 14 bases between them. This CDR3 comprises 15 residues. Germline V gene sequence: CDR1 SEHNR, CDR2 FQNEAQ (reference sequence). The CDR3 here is CASSPPTVRNTEAFF. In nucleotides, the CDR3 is TGTGCCAGCAGCCCCCCAACCGTCAGGAACACTGAAGCTTTCTTT.

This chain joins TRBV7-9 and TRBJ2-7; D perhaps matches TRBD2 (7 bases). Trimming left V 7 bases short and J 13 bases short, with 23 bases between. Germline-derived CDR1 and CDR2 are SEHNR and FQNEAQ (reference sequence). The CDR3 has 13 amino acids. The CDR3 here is CASNTEEGGGEYF. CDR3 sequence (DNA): TGTGCCAGCAACACCGAAGAGGGCGGGGGCGAATACTTC.

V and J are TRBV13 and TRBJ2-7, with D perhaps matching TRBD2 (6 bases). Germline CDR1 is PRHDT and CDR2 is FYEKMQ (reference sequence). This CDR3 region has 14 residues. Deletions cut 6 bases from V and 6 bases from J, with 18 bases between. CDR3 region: CASSRAGASVEQYF. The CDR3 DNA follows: TGTGCCAGCAGTCGAGCTGGGGCTAGCGTCGAGCAGTACTTC.

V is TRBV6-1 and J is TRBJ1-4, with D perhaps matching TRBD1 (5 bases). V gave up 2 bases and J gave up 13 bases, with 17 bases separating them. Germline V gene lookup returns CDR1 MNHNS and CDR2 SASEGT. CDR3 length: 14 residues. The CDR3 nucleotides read TGTGCCAGCAGTGAACCGTCCACCGGAGGGGCACTGTTTTTT. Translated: CASSEPSTGGALFF.

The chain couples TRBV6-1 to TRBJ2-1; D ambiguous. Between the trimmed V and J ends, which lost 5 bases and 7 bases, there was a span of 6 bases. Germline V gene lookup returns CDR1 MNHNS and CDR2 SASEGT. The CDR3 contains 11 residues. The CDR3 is CASSTRNEQFF. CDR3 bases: TGTGCCAGCAGTACTCGGAATGAGCAGTTCTTC.

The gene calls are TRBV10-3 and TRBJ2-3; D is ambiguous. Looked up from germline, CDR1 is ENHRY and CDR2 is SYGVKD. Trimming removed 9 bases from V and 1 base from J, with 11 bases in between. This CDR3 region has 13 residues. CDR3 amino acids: CAILIVGTDTQYF. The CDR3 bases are TGTGCCATTCTAATCGTAGGCACAGATACGCAGTATTTT.

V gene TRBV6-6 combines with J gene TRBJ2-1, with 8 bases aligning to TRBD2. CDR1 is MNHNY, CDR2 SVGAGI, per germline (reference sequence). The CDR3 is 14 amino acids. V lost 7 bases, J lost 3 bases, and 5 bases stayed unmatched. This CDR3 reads CASTWREVYNEQFF. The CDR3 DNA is TGTGCCAGCACGTGGCGGGAGGTCTACAATGAGCAGTTCTTC.

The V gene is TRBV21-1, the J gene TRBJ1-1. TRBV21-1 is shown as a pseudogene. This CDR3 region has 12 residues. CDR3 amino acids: CASSGGPSEAFF. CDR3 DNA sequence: TGTGCCAGCAGCGGCGGGCCCTCTGAAGCTTTCTTT.

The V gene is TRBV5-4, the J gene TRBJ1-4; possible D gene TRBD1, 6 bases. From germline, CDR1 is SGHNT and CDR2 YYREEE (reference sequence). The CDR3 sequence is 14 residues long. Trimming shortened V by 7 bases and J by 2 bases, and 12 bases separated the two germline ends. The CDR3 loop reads CASHNQGTNEKLFF. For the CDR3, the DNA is TGTGCCAGCCATAACCAGGGGACTAATGAAAAACTGTTTTTT.

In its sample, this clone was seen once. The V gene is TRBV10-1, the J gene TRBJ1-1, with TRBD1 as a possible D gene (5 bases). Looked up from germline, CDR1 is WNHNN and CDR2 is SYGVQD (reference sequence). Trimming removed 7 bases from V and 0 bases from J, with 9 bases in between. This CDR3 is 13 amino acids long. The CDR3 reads CASNFRVNTEAFF. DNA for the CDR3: TGCGCCAGCAATTTCAGGGTGAACACTGAAGCTTTCTTT.